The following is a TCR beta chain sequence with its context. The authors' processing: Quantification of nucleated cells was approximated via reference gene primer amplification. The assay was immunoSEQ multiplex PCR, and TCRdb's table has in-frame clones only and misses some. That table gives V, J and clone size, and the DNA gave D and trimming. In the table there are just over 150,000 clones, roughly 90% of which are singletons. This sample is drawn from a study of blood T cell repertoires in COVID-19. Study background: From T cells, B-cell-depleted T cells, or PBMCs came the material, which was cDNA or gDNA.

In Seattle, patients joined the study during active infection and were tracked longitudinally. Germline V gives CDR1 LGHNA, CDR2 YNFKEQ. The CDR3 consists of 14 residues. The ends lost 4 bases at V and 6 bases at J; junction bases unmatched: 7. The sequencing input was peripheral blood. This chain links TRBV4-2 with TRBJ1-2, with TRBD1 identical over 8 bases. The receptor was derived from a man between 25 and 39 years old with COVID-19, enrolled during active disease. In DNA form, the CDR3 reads TGTGCCAGCAGCCCGAATCAGGGGGCTGATGGCTACACCTTC. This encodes CASSPNQGADGYTF.